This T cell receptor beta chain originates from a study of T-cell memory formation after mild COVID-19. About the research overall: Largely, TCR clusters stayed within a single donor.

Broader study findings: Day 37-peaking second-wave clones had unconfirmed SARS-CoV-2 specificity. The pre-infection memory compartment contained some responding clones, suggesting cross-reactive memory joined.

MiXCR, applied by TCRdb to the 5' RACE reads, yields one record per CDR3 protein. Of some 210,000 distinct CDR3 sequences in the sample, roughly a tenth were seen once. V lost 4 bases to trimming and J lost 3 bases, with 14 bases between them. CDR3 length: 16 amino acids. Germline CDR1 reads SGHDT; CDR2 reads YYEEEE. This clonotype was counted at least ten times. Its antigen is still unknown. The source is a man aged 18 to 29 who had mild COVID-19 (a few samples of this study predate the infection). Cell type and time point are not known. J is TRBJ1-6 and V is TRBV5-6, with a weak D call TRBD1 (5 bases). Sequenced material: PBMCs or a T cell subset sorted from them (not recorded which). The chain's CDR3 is CASSLLEGYYNSPLHF. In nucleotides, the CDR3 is TGTGCCAGCAGCCTCCTGGAGGGGTACTATAATTCACCCCTCCACTTT.